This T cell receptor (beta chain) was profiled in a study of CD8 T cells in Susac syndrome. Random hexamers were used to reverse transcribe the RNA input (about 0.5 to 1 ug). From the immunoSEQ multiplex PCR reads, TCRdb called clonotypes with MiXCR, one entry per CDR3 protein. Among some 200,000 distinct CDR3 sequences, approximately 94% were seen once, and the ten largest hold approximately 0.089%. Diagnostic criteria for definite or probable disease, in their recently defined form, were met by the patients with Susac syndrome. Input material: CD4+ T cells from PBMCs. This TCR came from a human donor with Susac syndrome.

In nucleotides, the CDR3 is TGTGCCACCAGCGGGTGGGGACAGGGAAGCAATCAGCCCCAGCATTTT. It encodes CATSGWGQGSNQPQHF. The gene calls are TRBV15 and TRBJ1-5; TRBD1 agrees at 9 bases. CDR3 length: 16 residues. Trimming cost V 5 bases and J 1 base; bases outside gene matches: 6. Germline CDR1 is LNHNV and CDR2 is YYDKDF (reference sequence).